The 7 T cell receptor beta chains given below trace back to one sample, sequenced in a study of blood T cell repertoires in COVID-19. Sequencing used immunoSEQ multiplex PCR; TCRdb keeps in-frame clones, though not all of them. This sample yields about 280,000 clones, of which roughly 88% are seen a single time; 9.4% belongs to the top ten. The sequencing input was peripheral blood. The receptors shown here come from a man in his late teens or twenties with active or convalescent COVID-19.

This chain uses TRBV11-3 with TRBJ2-7; 7 bases are a match to TRBD1. Germline V gene lookup returns CDR1 SGHNT and CDR2 YENEEA. The CDR3 runs to 14 residues. V dropped 5 bases and J dropped 2; count of bases not matched to a gene: 6. CDR3 DNA sequence: TGTGCCAGCAGCCCACAGGGACAGCCCTACGAGCAGTACTTC. This translates into CASSPQGQPYEQYF.

The gene calls are TRBV12-3 or TRBV12-4 and TRBJ2-7; a weak D match, TRBD1 (6 bases). The CDR3 sequence is 12 residues long. V was cut by 5 bases and J by 3 bases, with 8 bases left in between. The CDR3 region is CASSTQGYEQYF. The CDR3 DNA reads as TGTGCCAGCAGTACACAGGGCTACGAGCAGTACTTC.

This rearrangement joins TRBV19 to TRBJ2-3, with D possibly TRBD2 on 7 matching bases. Germline V lookup: CDR1 LNHDA, CDR2 SQIVND (reference sequence). V lost 7 bases to trimming and J lost 2 bases, with 16 bases between them. The length of the CDR3 is 15 residues. CDR3 DNA: TGTGCCAGTATGGGGGGGCAGACACCCACAGATACGCAGTATTTT. It yields the protein CASMGGQTPTDTQYF.

The chain employs TRBV5-6 and TRBJ2-7, with TRBD1 matching over 10 bases. The V gene's germline CDR1 is SGHDT and CDR2 YYEEEE. CDR3 length equals 14 residues. Germline trimming cut 2 bases from V and 3 bases from J; bases unmatched to any gene: 2. The CDR3 protein is CASSFGQGGYEQYF. The CDR3 DNA sequence: TGTGCCAGCAGCTTCGGACAGGGGGGCTACGAGCAGTACTTC.

The gene calls are TRBV6-5 and TRBJ1-5, with a weak D call TRBD1 (6 bases). Germline values: CDR1 MNHEY, CDR2 SVGAGI. The CDR3 has 15 amino acids. Between the trimmed V and J ends, which lost 0 bases and 2 bases, there was a span of 8 bases. In DNA, the CDR3 is TGTGCCAGCAGTTACTCCAGGGGAGGCAATCAGCCCCAGCATTTT. Its translation: CASSYSRGGNQPQHF.

The chain has TRBV27 and TRBJ1-2; 7 positions match TRBD1. The V and J ends lost 6 bases and 4 bases, in that order; junction bases with no gene match: 8. From germline, CDR1 is MNHEY and CDR2 SMNVEV (reference sequence). The CDR3 has 14 residues. The CDR3 DNA reads as TGTGCCAGCAGACCCCTGACAGGGACCTATGGCTACACCTTC. It is translated as CASRPLTGTYGYTF.

This chain joins TRBV27 and TRBJ2-5, with a possible D match to TRBD1 (6 bases). This CDR3 region has 16 residues. Trimming cost V 5 bases and J 1 base, with 17 bases left between them. Germline values: CDR1 MNHEY, CDR2 SMNVEV (reference sequence). The CDR3 region is CASSRRWGQGQETQYF. As DNA, the CDR3 is TGTGCCAGCAGTCGCCGGTGGGGGCAGGGCCAAGAGACCCAGTACTTC.